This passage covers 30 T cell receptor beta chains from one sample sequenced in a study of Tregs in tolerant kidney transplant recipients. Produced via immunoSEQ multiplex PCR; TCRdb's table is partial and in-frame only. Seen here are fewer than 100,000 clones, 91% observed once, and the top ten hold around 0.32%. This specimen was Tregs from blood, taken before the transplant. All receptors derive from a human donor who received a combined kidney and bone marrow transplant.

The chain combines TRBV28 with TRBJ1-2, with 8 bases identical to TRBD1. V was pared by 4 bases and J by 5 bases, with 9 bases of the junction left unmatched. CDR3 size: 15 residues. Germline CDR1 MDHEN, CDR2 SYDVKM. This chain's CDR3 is CASSSHRGIGYGYTF. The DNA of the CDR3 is TGTGCCAGCAGTTCCCACAGGGGGATTGGGTATGGCTACACCTTC.

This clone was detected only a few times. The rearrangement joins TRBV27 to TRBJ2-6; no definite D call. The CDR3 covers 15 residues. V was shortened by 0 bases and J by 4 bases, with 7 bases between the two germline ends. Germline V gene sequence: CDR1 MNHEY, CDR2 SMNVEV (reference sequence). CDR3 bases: TGTGCCAGCAGTTTATCGATGGGGGGGGCCAACGTCCTGACTTTC. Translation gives CASSLSMGGANVLTF.

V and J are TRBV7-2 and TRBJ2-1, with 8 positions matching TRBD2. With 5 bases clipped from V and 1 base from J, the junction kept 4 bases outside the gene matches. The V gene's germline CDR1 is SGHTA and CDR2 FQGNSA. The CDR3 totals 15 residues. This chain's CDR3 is CASSPTSGSYNEQFF. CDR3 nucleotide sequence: TGTGCCAGCAGCCCAACTAGCGGATCCTACAATGAGCAGTTCTTC. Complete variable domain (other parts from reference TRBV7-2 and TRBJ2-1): GAGVSQSPSNKVTEKGKDVELRCDPISGHTALYWYRQSLGQGLEFLIYFQGNSAPDKSGLPSDRFSAERTGGSVSTLTIQRTQQEDSAVYLCASSPTSGSYNEQFFGPGTRLTVL.

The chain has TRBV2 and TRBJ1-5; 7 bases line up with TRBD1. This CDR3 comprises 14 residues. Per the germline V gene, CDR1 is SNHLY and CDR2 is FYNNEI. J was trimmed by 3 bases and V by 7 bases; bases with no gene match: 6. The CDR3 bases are TGTGCCAGCACCGGACAGGCCATCAATCAGCCCCAGCATTTT. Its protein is CASTGQAINQPQHF.

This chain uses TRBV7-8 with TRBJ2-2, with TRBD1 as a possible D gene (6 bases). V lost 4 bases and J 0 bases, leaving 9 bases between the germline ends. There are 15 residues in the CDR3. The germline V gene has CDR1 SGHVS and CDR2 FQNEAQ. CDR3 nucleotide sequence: TGTGCCAGCAGCTCCGGGACAACGAACACCGGGGAGCTGTTTTTT. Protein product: CASSSGTTNTGELFF. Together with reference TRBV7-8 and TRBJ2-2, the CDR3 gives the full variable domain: GAGVSQSPRYKVAKRGQDVALRCDPISGHVSLFWYQQALGQGPEFLTYFQNEAQLDKSGLPSDRFFAERPEGSVSTLKIQRTQQEDSAVYLCASSSGTTNTGELFFGEGSRLTVL.

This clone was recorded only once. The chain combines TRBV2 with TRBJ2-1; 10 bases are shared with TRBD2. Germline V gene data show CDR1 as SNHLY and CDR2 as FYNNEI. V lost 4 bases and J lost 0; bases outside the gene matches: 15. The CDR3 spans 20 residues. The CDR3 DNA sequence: TGTGCCAGCAGTGTTCTCAAGGGGGCTAGCGGGAGTACCTCCTACAATGAGCAGTTCTTC. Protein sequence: CASSVLKGASGSTSYNEQFF.

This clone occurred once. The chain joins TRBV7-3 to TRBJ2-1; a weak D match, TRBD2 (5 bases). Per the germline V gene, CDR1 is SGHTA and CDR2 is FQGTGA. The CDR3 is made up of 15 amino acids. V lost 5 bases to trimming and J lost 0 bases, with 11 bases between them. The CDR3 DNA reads TGTGCCAGCAGCAGAGAAGGGAGCTCCTACAATGAGCAGTTCTTC. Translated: CASSREGSSYNEQFF. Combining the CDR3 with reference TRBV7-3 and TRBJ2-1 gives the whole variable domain GAGVSQTPSNKVTEKGKYVELRCDPISGHTALYWYRQSLGQGPEFLIYFQGTGAADDSGLPNDRFFAVRPEGSVSTLKIQRTERGDSAVYLCASSREGSSYNEQFFGPGTRLTVL.

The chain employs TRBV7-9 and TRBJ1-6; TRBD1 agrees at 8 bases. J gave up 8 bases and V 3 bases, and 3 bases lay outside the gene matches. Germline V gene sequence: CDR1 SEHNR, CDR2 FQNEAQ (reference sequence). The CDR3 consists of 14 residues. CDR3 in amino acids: CASSFDRGDSPLHF. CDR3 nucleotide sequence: TGTGCCAGCAGCTTTGACAGGGGTGATTCACCCCTCCACTTT.

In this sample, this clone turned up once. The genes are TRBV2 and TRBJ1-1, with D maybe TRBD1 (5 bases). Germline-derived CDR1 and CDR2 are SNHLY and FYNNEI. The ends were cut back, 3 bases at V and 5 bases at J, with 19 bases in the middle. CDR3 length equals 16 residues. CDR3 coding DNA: TGTGCCAGCAGTGATCCTCCGGCAGGGTGGGGGACTGAAGCTTTCTTT. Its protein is CASSDPPAGWGTEAFF.

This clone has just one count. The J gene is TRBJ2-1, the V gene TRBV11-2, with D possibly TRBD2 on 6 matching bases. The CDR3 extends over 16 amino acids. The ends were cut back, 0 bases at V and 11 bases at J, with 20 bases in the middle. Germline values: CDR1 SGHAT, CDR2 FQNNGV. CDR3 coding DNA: TGTGCCAGCAGCTTAGATCGGTTAGGTGCGGGGTGGAAGCAGTTCTTC. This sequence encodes CASSLDRLGAGWKQFF.

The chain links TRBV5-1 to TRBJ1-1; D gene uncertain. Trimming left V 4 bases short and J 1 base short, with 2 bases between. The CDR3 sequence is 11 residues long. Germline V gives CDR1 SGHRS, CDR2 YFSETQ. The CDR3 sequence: CASSQNTEAFF. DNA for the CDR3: TGCGCCAGCAGCCAGAACACTGAAGCTTTCTTT. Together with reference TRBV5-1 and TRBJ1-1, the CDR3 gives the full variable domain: KAGVTQTPRYLIKTRGQQVTLSCSPISGHRSVSWYQQTPGQGLQFLFEYFSETQRNKGNFPGRFSGRQFSNSRSEMNVSTLELGDSALYLCASSQNTEAFFGQGTRLTVV.

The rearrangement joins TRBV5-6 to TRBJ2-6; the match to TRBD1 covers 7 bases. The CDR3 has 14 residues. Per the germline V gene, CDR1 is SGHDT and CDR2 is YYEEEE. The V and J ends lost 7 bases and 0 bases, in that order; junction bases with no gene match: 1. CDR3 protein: CASGDSSGANVLTF. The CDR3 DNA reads TGTGCCAGCGGGGACAGCTCTGGGGCCAACGTCCTGACTTTC.

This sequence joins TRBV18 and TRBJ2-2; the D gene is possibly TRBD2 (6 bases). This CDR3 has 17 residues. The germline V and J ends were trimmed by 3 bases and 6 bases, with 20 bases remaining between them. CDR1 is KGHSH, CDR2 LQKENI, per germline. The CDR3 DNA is TGTGCCAGCTCACCCGCTTATGGAGGGAGCGATTCCGGGGAGCTGTTTTTT. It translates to CASSPAYGGSDSGELFF.

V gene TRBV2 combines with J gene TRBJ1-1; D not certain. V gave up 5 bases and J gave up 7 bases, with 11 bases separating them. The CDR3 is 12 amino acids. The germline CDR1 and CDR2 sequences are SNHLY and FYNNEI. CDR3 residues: CASSSGVGEAFF. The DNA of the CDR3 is TGTGCCAGCAGTTCGGGTGTGGGTGAAGCTTTCTTT.

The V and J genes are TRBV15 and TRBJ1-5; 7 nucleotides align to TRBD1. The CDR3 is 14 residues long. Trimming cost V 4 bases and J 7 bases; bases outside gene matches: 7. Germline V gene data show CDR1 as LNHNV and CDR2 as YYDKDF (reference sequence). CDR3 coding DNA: TGTGCCACCAGCAACAGACAGGGAGGCCAGCCCCAGCATTTT. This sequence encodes CATSNRQGGQPQHF. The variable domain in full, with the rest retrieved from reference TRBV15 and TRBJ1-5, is DAMVIQNPRYQVTQFGKPVTLSCSQTLNHNVMYWYQQKSSQAPKLLFHYYDKDFNNEADTPDNFQSRRPNTSFCFLDIRSPGLGDTAMYLCATSNRQGGQPQHFGDGTRLSIL.

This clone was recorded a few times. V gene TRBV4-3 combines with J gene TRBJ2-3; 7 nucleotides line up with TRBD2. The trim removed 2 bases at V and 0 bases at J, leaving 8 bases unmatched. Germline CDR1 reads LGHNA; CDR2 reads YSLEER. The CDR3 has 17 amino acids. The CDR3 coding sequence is TGCGCCAGCAGCCAAAGCGGCGGGGGTCTTAGCACAGATACGCAGTATTTT. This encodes CASSQSGGGLSTDTQYF.

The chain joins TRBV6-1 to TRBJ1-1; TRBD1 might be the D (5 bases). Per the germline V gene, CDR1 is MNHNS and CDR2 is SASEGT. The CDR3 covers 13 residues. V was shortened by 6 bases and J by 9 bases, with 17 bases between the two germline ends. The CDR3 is CASSLSRESKAFF. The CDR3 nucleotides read TGTGCCAGCAGCCTGTCCAGGGAATCTAAAGCTTTCTTT.

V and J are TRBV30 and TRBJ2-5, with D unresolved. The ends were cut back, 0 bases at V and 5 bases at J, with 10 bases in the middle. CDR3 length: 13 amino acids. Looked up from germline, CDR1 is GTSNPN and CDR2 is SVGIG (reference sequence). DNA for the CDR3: TGTGCCTGGAGTGTACCGGCTTTGGAGACCCAGTACTTC. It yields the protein CAWSVPALETQYF.

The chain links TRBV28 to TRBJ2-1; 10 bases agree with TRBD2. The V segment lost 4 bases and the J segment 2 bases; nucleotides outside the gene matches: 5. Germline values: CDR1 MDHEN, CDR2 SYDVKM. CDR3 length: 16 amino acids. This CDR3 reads CASSSPSGSTYNEQFF. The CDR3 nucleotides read TGTGCCAGCAGTTCCCCTAGCGGGAGTACCTACAATGAGCAGTTCTTC.

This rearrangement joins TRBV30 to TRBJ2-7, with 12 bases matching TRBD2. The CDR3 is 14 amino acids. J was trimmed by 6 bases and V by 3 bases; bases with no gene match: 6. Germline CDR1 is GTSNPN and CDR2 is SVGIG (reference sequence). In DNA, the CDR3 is TGTGCCTGGAGCGCCGGACTAGCGGGACGCGAGCAGTACTTC. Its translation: CAWSAGLAGREQYF.

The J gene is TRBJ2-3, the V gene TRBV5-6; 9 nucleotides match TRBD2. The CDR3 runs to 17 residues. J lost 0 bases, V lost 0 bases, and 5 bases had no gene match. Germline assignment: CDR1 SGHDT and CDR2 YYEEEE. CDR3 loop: CASSLGIGLASTDTQYF. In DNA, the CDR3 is TGTGCCAGCAGCTTGGGGATTGGACTAGCGAGCACAGATACGCAGTATTTT.

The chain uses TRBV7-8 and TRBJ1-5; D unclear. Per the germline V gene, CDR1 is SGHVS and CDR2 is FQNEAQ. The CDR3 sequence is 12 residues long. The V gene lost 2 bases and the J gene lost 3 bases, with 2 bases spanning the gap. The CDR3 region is CASSLFNQPQHF. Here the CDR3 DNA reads TGTGCCAGCAGCTTATTCAATCAGCCCCAGCATTTT.

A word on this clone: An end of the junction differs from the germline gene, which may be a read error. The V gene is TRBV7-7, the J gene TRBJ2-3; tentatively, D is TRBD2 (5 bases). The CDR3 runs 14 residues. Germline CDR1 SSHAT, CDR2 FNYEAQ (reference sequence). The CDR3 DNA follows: TGTGCTAGCAGCTTAGGACTGTCTTCAGATACGCAGTATTTT. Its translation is CASSLGLSSDTQYF.

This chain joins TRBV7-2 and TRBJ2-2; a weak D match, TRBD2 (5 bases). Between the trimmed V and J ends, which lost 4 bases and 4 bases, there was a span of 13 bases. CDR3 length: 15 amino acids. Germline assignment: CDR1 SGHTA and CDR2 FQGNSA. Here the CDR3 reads CASSYRDWGTGELFF. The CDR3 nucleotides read TGTGCCAGCAGCTACCGGGATTGGGGCACCGGGGAGCTGTTTTTT.

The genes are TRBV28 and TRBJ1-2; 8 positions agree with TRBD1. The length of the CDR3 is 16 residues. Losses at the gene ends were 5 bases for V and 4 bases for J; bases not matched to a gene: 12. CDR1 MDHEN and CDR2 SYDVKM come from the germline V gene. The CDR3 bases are TGTGCCAGCAGTGCCTCGACAGGGGTTTTTGGCTATGGCTACACCTTC. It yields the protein CASSASTGVFGYGYTF.

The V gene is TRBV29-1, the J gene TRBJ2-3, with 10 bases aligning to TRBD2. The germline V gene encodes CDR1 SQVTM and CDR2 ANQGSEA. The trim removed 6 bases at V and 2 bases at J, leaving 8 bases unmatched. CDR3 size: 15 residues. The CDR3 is CSVPIAGGYTDTQYF. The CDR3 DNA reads TGCAGCGTACCGATAGCGGGAGGATACACAGATACGCAGTATTTT.

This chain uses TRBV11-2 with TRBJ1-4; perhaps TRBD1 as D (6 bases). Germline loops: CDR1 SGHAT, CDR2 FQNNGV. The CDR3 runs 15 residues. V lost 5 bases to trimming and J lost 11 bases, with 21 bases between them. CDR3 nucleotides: TGTGCCAGCAGCCCCGGCGGAGCAGTGGGGGGCAAACTGTTTTTT. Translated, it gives CASSPGGAVGGKLFF.

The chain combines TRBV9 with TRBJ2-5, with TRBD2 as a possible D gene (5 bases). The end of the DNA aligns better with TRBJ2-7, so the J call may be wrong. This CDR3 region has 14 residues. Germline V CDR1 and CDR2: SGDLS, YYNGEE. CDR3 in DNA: TGTGCCAGCAGCGTAGGAGGGTGGGACTACGAGCAGTACTTC. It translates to CASSVGGWDYEQYF.

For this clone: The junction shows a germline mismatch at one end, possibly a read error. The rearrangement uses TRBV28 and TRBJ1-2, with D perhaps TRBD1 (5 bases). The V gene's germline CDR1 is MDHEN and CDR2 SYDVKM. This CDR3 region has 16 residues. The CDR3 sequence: CAISLSGAGRIYGYTF. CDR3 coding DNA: TGTGCCATCAGTTTATCTGGGGCCGGGAGGATTTATGGCTACACCTTC.

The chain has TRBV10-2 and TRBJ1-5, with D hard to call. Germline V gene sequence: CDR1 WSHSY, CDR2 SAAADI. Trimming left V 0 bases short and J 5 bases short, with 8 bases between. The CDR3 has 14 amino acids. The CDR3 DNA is TGCGCCAGCAGTGAGTCGGGTATCGATCAGCCCCAGCATTTT. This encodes CASSESGIDQPQHF.